The 5 T cell receptor beta chains listed next were all sequenced from one sample in a study of blood T cells in healthy people across ages. The use of a sample-barcoded 5' primer and a J-beta primer mix characterized a second PCR of roughly 6 to 11 cycles. TCRdb reprocessed the 5' RACE reads with MiXCR, giving one entry per CDR3 protein. The table lists about 930,000 distinct CDR3 sequences, 25% to 30% of them singletons. These same data were also listed under a study on T cells of mothers and their children.

Specimen: blood. All receptors derive from a woman between 40 and 55 years old in good health.

The J gene is TRBJ2-7, the V gene TRBV2, with 8 bases matching TRBD1. The CDR3 consists of 14 residues. The V and J ends lost 6 bases and 2 bases, in that order; junction bases with no gene match: 6. The germline V gene has CDR1 SNHLY and CDR2 FYNNEI. The CDR3 DNA is TGTGCCAGCAGGGGGGACAGGCACCCCTACGAGCAGTACTTC. Translated, it gives CASRGDRHPYEQYF. The full variable domain, with the rest looked up from reference TRBV2 and TRBJ2-7, is EPEVTQTPSHQVTQMGQEVILRCVPISNHLYFYWYRQILGQKVEFLVSFYNNEISEKSEIFDDQFSVERPDGSNFTLKIRSTKLEDSAMYFCASRGDRHPYEQYFGPGTRLTVT.

The rearrangement uses TRBV20-1 and TRBJ1-1, with TRBD1 as a possible D gene (5 bases). The CDR3 runs to 13 residues. The V end lost 3 bases, the J end lost 10 bases, and 18 bases lay between the germline ends. Germline assignment: CDR1 DFQATT and CDR2 SNEGSKA (reference sequence). CDR3: CSARTESSFLAFF. The CDR3 nucleotides are TGCAGTGCTAGGACAGAGTCCTCGTTTTTAGCTTTCTTT.

This clonotype was detected only a few times. This chain connects TRBV5-6 to TRBJ2-7, with D uncertain. This CDR3 is built from 12 residues. V lost 2 bases and J lost 4, with 7 bases in between. Germline V gives CDR1 SGHDT, CDR2 YYEEEE. In nucleotides, the CDR3 is TGTGCCAGCAGCTTTGATCCTTACGAGCAGTACTTC. Protein sequence: CASSFDPYEQYF.

Ten or more counts support this clonotype. The chain links TRBV7-2 to TRBJ2-5; no clear D gene. Germline loops: CDR1 SGHTA, CDR2 FQGNSA. V lost 2 bases and J lost 4, with 8 bases in between. This CDR3 is 13 amino acids long. Here the CDR3 DNA reads TGTGCCAGCAGCTTATACACCCGAGAGACCCAGTACTTC. Translated, it gives CASSLYTRETQYF.

This chain connects TRBV5-1 to TRBJ1-1; no clear D. The V end lost 4 bases, the J end lost 4 bases, and 17 bases lay between the germline ends. CDR1 and CDR2 from the germline V gene are SGHRS and YFSETQ. The CDR3 contains 15 residues. CDR3: CASSERADIITEAFF. The CDR3 DNA reads as TGCGCCAGCAGCGAACGGGCAGACATCATCACTGAAGCTTTCTTT. Full variable domain (outside the CDR3, taken from reference TRBV5-1 and TRBJ1-1): KAGVTQTPRYLIKTRGQQVTLSCSPISGHRSVSWYQQTPGQGLQFLFEYFSETQRNKGNFPGRFSGRQFSNSRSEMNVSTLELGDSALYLCASSERADIITEAFFGQGTRLTVV.